Each of the 4 T cell receptor beta chains below was sequenced from the same sample in a study of cytomegalovirus exposure and HLA in healthy donors. PCR involved 60 Vbeta and 13 Jbeta primers. Sequencing used immunoSEQ multiplex PCR; TCRdb keeps in-frame clones, though not all of them. The table has 250,000 to 300,000 clones, approximately 84% seen once; the top ten hold about 2%. The sample consisted of PBMCs. The receptors come from a middle-aged woman in good health and CMV-seropositive.

In its sample, this clone was seen once. The chain joins TRBV13 to TRBJ2-1; D not certain. This CDR3 contains 16 residues. CDR1 and CDR2 from the germline V gene are PRHDT and FYEKMQ (reference sequence). The V gene lost 4 bases and the J gene lost 6 bases, with 19 bases spanning the gap. The CDR3 DNA is TGTGCCAGCAGCTCGCACCCCCCAGGCCGTTTCAATGAGCAGTTCTTC. As protein: CASSSHPPGRFNEQFF.

The chain combines TRBV4-2 with TRBJ2-5; no clear D. Germline values: CDR1 LGHNA, CDR2 YNFKEQ. Trimming left V 2 bases short and J 2 bases short, with 15 bases between. The CDR3 contains 16 residues. CDR3 DNA sequence: TGTGCCAGCAGCCAAAGTACGGGTTCTAGGCAAGAGACCCAGTACTTC. Amino acid sequence: CASSQSTGSRQETQYF.

CDR3 sequence reads: CASSEGRGGTEAFF. The CDR3 DNA is TGTGCCAGCAGTGAGGGGAGAGGAGGCACTGAAGCTTTCTTT. The chain has TRBV2 and TRBJ1-1, with D unclear. Germline loops: CDR1 SNHLY, CDR2 FYNNEI. The CDR3 totals 14 residues. V was clipped by 3 bases and J by 4 bases, with 12 bases between them.

This clone was observed once. V gene TRBV19 combines with J gene TRBJ2-1, with 11 bases matching TRBD2. The germline CDR1 and CDR2 sequences are LNHDA and SQIVND (reference sequence). The V segment lost 4 bases and the J segment 3 bases; nucleotides outside the gene matches: 8. The CDR3 runs to 17 residues. The CDR3 DNA is TGTGCCAGTAGTACCCTACTAGCGGGAGCAGTCTACAATGAGCAGTTCTTC. Translation: CASSTLLAGAVYNEQFF.